The 30 T cell receptor beta chains in this list originate from one sample, sequenced in a study of blood T cells in healthy people across ages. The second PCR ran roughly 7 to 11 cycles with a sample-barcoded 5' primer and J-beta primers. Using its own MiXCR run on the 5' RACE reads, TCRdb lists one record per CDR3 protein. The table has hundreds of thousands of distinct CDR3 sequences, about 48% seen once. Sample: blood. Receptors were obtained from a man aged 25 to 40 in good health.

The chain couples TRBV7-3 to TRBJ2-1; D is uncertain. The CDR3 runs 16 residues. V lost 2 bases and J lost 0, with 11 bases in between. From germline, CDR1 is SGHTA and CDR2 FQGTGA. This CDR3 is CASSLEGSNSYNEQFF. CDR3 bases: TGTGCCAGCAGCTTAGAAGGTAGCAACTCCTACAATGAGCAGTTCTTC.

This clonotype came up a few times. The J gene is TRBJ1-2, the V gene TRBV28; unclear D gene. V lost 3 bases, J lost 9 bases, and 11 bases lay in between. In germline, CDR1 is MDHEN, CDR2 SYDVKM. CDR3 size: 12 residues. The CDR3 region has the DNA TGTGCCAGCAGTTTGACCGGCAGGAGCTACACCTTC. This translates into CASSLTGRSYTF.

This chain connects TRBV4-2 to TRBJ2-3; the match to TRBD2 covers 7 bases. Germline loops: CDR1 LGHNA, CDR2 YNFKEQ. CDR3 length: 14 residues. The V and J ends lost 4 bases and 7 bases, in that order; junction bases with no gene match: 8. The CDR3 nucleotides read TGTGCCAGCAGCCCCCGACTAGCAGGAAATACGCAGTATTTT. It specifies CASSPRLAGNTQYF.

This clonotype was detected only a few times. The V gene is TRBV10-3, the J gene TRBJ1-5; D is perhaps TRBD1 (5 bases). Germline assignment: CDR1 ENHRY and CDR2 SYGVKD. V lost 0 bases, J lost 4 bases, and 7 bases lay in between. The CDR3 covers 14 residues. The CDR3 nucleotides read TGTGCCATCAGTGAGTCGCAGGGTAATCAGCCCCAGCATTTT. This encodes CAISESQGNQPQHF.

The table lists this clonotype with a few counts. Here the CDR3 DNA reads TGTGCCAGCAGTAACAGGGGTAATTCACCCCTCCACTTT. As protein: CASSNRGNSPLHF. This sequence joins TRBV25-1 and TRBJ1-6; 7 bases are a match to TRBD1. This CDR3 comprises 13 residues. V shed 5 bases and J 6 bases; nucleotides not matched to a gene: 1. Germline CDR1 and CDR2: MGHDK and SYGVNS.

The chain joins TRBV28 to TRBJ1-2; the D gene is possibly TRBD1 (5 bases). This CDR3 has 12 residues. Deletions cut 1 base from V and 6 bases from J, with 6 bases between. Germline V gives CDR1 MDHEN, CDR2 SYDVKM. CDR3 sequence (DNA): TGTGCCAGCAGTTTATTAGGGGATGGCTACACCTTC. Amino acid sequence: CASSLLGDGYTF.

The chain combines TRBV5-1 with TRBJ2-5; TRBD1 agrees at 8 bases. CDR3 length equals 16 residues. V lost 0 bases, J lost 11 bases, and 15 bases stayed unmatched. The germline gives CDR1 SGHRS, CDR2 YFSETQ. CDR3 region: CASSLAGRGQRNEQYF. The CDR3 DNA reads TGCGCCAGCAGCTTGGCCGGCAGGGGGCAGCGCAATGAGCAGTACTTC. Filled out from reference TRBV5-1 and TRBJ2-5, the complete variable domain reads KAGVTQTPRYLIKTRGQQVTLSCSPISGHRSVSWYQQTPGQGLQFLFEYFSETQRNKGNFPGRFSGRQFSNSRSEMNVSTLELGDSALYLCASSLAGRGQRNEQYFGPGTRLLVL.

The chain is built from TRBV7-2 and TRBJ2-5, with D perhaps matching TRBD2 (6 bases). Germline assignment: CDR1 SGHTA and CDR2 FQGNSA. The V and J ends lost 1 base and 5 bases respectively, with 17 bases between them. CDR3 length: 16 residues. CDR3 sequence (DNA): TGTGCCAGCAGCTTAGGCGGCACGACTAGTAGCGAGACCCAGTACTTC. Its protein product is CASSLGGTTSSETQYF.

The CDR3: CSARDQGGNEQYF. The CDR3 coding sequence is TGCAGTGCTAGAGATCAGGGGGGCAATGAGCAGTACTTC. This chain joins TRBV20-1 and TRBJ2-7; D perhaps matches TRBD1 (7 bases). Trimming removed 0 bases at V and 7 bases at J, with 13 bases between. Germline-derived CDR1 and CDR2 are DFQATT and SNEGSKA (reference sequence). The CDR3 sequence is 13 residues long.

The V call is TRBV9, the J call TRBJ2-3; TRBD1 agrees at 8 bases. The ends lost 0 bases at V and 6 bases at J; junction bases unmatched: 9. CDR1 is SGDLS and CDR2 is YYNGEE in the germline V gene. The CDR3 is 16 residues long. CDR3 DNA: TGTGCCAGCAGCGTAGCAAGGGACAGGAGCTGTGATACGCAGTATTTT. Amino acid sequence: CASSVARDRSCDTQYF.

This clonotype showed up just a few times. This rearrangement joins TRBV15 to TRBJ2-7; D unclear. Per the germline V gene, CDR1 is LNHNV and CDR2 is YYDKDF (reference sequence). V was clipped by 0 bases and J by 2 bases, with 11 bases between them. The CDR3 contains 15 residues. The chain's CDR3 is CATSRDPGVTYEQYF. The CDR3 coding sequence is TGTGCCACCAGCAGAGATCCAGGCGTTACCTACGAGCAGTACTTC.

This sequence joins TRBV20-1 and TRBJ2-5, with D maybe TRBD2 (6 bases). CDR3 length: 12 amino acids. The germline V and J ends were trimmed by 7 bases and 5 bases, with 14 bases remaining between them. From germline, CDR1 is DFQATT and CDR2 SNEGSKA (reference sequence). Written as DNA, the CDR3 is TGCAGTGTTCGGGGGTTTCAGGAGACCCAGTACTTC. It is translated as CSVRGFQETQYF.

This clonotype was detected only once. The CDR3 region is CASSQDGANYGYTF. The CDR3 DNA follows: TGTGCCAGCAGCCAAGACGGAGCTAACTATGGCTACACCTTC. The chain carries TRBV4-2 and TRBJ1-2; D unclear. The length of the CDR3 is 14 residues. V gave up 0 bases and J gave up 0 bases, with 5 bases separating them. The germline V gene has CDR1 LGHNA and CDR2 YNFKEQ.

V is TRBV7-2 and J is TRBJ2-5, with 12 bases matching TRBD2. The CDR3 length is 16 residues. J was trimmed by 4 bases and V by 4 bases; bases with no gene match: 7. Per germline, CDR1 SGHTA and CDR2 FQGNSA. Here the CDR3 DNA reads TGTGCCAGCAGCTCCTTACTAGCGGGGGGACGAGAGACCCAGTACTTC. It translates to CASSSLLAGGRETQYF. The full variable domain, completed using reference TRBV7-2 and TRBJ2-5, is GAGVSQSPSNKVTEKGKDVELRCDPISGHTALYWYRQSLGQGLEFLIYFQGNSAPDKSGLPSDRFSAERTGGSVSTLTIQRTQQEDSAVYLCASSSLLAGGRETQYFGPGTRLLVL.

The rearrangement joins TRBV4-2 to TRBJ2-7; D call uncertain. Between the trimmed V and J ends, which lost 1 base and 7 bases, there was a span of 14 bases. CDR3 length: 14 amino acids. Per the germline V gene, CDR1 is LGHNA and CDR2 is YNFKEQ. CDR3 bases: TGTGCCAGCAGCCAAGGCTCGGGCGTCGATGAGCAGTACTTC. Amino acid sequence: CASSQGSGVDEQYF.

This clonotype occurred a few times. The V and J genes are TRBV20-1 and TRBJ2-5; D tentatively reads TRBD1 or TRBD2 (5 bases each). Trimming took off 4 bases at V and 2 bases at J, with 14 bases between the two ends. There are 14 residues in the CDR3. Per germline, CDR1 DFQATT and CDR2 SNEGSKA (reference sequence). The CDR3 spells CSANRGSSQETQYF. The CDR3 DNA is TGCAGTGCTAACCGGGGCAGCAGTCAAGAGACCCAGTACTTC.

The V call is TRBV28, the J call TRBJ1-1, with a weak D call TRBD1 (6 bases). Germline V CDR1 and CDR2: MDHEN, SYDVKM. The CDR3 loop spans 13 amino acids. The germline V and J ends were trimmed by 5 bases and 4 bases, with 11 bases remaining between them. This chain's CDR3 is CASSQGFGTEAFF. The CDR3, as DNA: TGTGCCAGCAGTCAGGGGTTCGGCACTGAAGCTTTCTTT.

This CDR3 reads CASSLEGQGGGDTQYF. In DNA form, the CDR3 reads TGCGCCAGCAGCTTGGAGGGGCAGGGCGGCGGAGATACGCAGTATTTT. This chain uses TRBV5-1 with TRBJ2-3, with D maybe TRBD1 (5 bases). The CDR3 totals 16 residues. V was pared by 0 bases and J by 5 bases, with 16 bases between. CDR1 and CDR2 (germline): SGHRS, YFSETQ.

The chain is built from TRBV4-2 and TRBJ2-7; 9 positions match TRBD2. The CDR3 contains 15 residues. V shed 4 bases, J shed 3 bases, and the junction held 7 bases outside the gene matches. Per the germline V gene, CDR1 is LGHNA and CDR2 is YNFKEQ. As DNA, the CDR3 is TGTGCCAGCAGCCTCGAGGGACTAGCCTTCTACGAGCAGTACTTC. Encoded protein: CASSLEGLAFYEQYF.

The genes are TRBV20-1 and TRBJ2-1, with D uncertain. V lost 6 bases, J lost 8 bases, and 20 bases lay in between. The CDR3 is 14 residues long. The germline V gene encodes CDR1 DFQATT and CDR2 SNEGSKA (reference sequence). Here the CDR3 DNA reads TGCAGTGCCTCCCATGGCCGAGCCGAGGATGAGCAGTTCTTC. This encodes CSASHGRAEDEQFF.

The chain joins TRBV30 to TRBJ1-1; possible D gene TRBD1, 6 bases. CDR1 is GTSNPN and CDR2 is SVGIG in the germline V gene (reference sequence). V dropped 4 bases and J dropped 1 base, with 13 bases sitting between them. The CDR3 is 14 residues long. Written as DNA, the CDR3 is TGTGCCTGGATTGGGGGGCAGGGGAACACTGAAGCTTTCTTT. Protein: CAWIGGQGNTEAFF.

This clonotype was seen at least ten times. The chain uses TRBV28 and TRBJ2-7, with TRBD1 identical over 7 bases. CDR1 and CDR2 from the germline V gene are MDHEN and SYDVKM. CDR3 length: 14 residues. V dropped 5 bases and J dropped 2; count of bases not matched to a gene: 6. CDR3 residues: CASSPGQATYEQYF. For the CDR3, the DNA is TGTGCCAGCAGTCCCGGACAGGCCACCTACGAGCAGTACTTC.

V usage is TRBV18 and J usage is TRBJ1-2; 10 bases are shared with TRBD1. The CDR3 has 14 residues. Germline V gene lookup returns CDR1 KGHSH and CDR2 LQKENI. With 7 bases clipped from V and 2 bases from J, the junction kept 4 bases outside the gene matches. Written as DNA, the CDR3 is TGTGCCAGCTTTGCGGGACAGGGGAACTATGGCTACACCTTC. This translates into CASFAGQGNYGYTF.

The genes are TRBV25-1 and TRBJ1-5; a possible D gene is TRBD1 (5 bases). V was clipped by 2 bases and J by 5 bases, with 13 bases between them. CDR1 and CDR2 from the germline V gene are MGHDK and SYGVNS. The CDR3 contains 15 residues. CDR3 sequence: CASSELGAQDQPQHF. Here the CDR3 DNA reads TGTGCCAGCAGTGAACTAGGGGCCCAGGATCAGCCCCAGCATTTT. The full variable domain, with the rest looked up from reference TRBV25-1 and TRBJ1-5, is EADIYQTPRYLVIGTGKKITLECSQTMGHDKMYWYQQDPGMELHLIHYSYGVNSTEKGDLSSESTVSRIRTEHFPLTLESARPSHTSQYLCASSELGAQDQPQHFGDGTRLSIL.

The CDR3, as DNA: TGTGCCATCACCCCGGGACTAACCCCCGATACGCAGTATTTT. This sequence encodes CAITPGLTPDTQYF. The chain carries TRBV10-3 and TRBJ2-3, with TRBD2 matching over 7 bases. The germline V gene has CDR1 ENHRY and CDR2 SYGVKD. The CDR3 is 14 amino acids. V lost 7 bases to trimming and J lost 6 bases; unmatched junction nucleotides: 10.

This clonotype has more than one count but fewer than ten. J is TRBJ2-7 and V is TRBV3-1; 12 nucleotides agree with TRBD2. Germline CDR1 LGHDT, CDR2 YNNKEL (reference sequence). This CDR3 contains 15 residues. J was trimmed by 3 bases and V by 1 base; bases with no gene match: 1. CDR3 in DNA: TGTGCCAGCAGCCAAGGGACTAGCGGGGACTACGAGCAGTACTTC. This gives the protein CASSQGTSGDYEQYF.

This clonotype was seen a few times. V is TRBV3-1 and J is TRBJ2-6; 7 bases agree with TRBD2. Per the germline V gene, CDR1 is LGHDT and CDR2 is YNNKEL (reference sequence). V lost 4 bases to trimming and J lost 1 base; unmatched junction nucleotides: 7. The CDR3 covers 17 residues. Here the CDR3 reads CASSLRGERSGANVLTF. As DNA, the CDR3 is TGTGCCAGCAGCCTTCGGGGGGAGCGGTCTGGGGCCAACGTCCTGACTTTC.

The CDR3 sequence: CSASDNNEQFF. The CDR3 DNA reads TGCAGTGCTTCAGATAACAATGAGCAGTTCTTC. This chain joins TRBV20-1 and TRBJ2-1; no clear D gene. CDR3 size: 11 residues. Germline values: CDR1 DFQATT, CDR2 SNEGSKA (reference sequence). Trimming left V 5 bases short and J 5 bases short, with 7 bases between.

This clonotype was counted at least ten times. V is TRBV29-1 and J is TRBJ2-5; 10 bases line up with TRBD2. V lost 5 bases to trimming and J lost 5 bases; unmatched junction nucleotides: 8. This CDR3 is 14 amino acids long. The germline CDR1 and CDR2 sequences are SQVTM and ANQGSEA. CDR3 DNA: TGCAGCGTTTGCGACAGCGGGGGGGTGGAGACCCAGTACTTC. This codes for CSVCDSGGVETQYF.

This sequence joins TRBV6-5 and TRBJ2-4, with TRBD1 matching over 9 bases. The assigned J gene may be wrong: the sequence end matches TRBJ2-7 better. The length of the CDR3 is 14 residues. In germline, CDR1 is MNHEY, CDR2 SVGAGI. CDR3 coding DNA: TGTGCCAGCAGTTACCTGGGACAGGGAGTCGAGCAGTACTTC. It is translated as CASSYLGQGVEQYF.